The present entry profiles one T cell receptor beta chain with its context. Its antigen is unknown. Per-nucleotide qualities are absent, and no much larger clonotype sits a single base away. Each collaborating institution followed its own protocols to collect whole blood in K2EDTA tubes. For TCRbeta analysis, collaborators shipped samples as frozen whole blood, isolated PBMCs, or DNA extracted from either of those sample types. Reading from cysteine to phenylalanine, the CDR3 counts 16 amino acids. CDR3 DNA is the only sequence kept; it has 48 bases, read in frame from the first base. CDR1 and CDR2 are read off the germline V gene as SGHRS and YFSETQ. Germline trimming amounts to 0 bases on V and 8 bases on J, with 10 as the count of junction bases outside the gene matches. The entry originates in a study of blood T cell repertoires in COVID-19 (dated by TCRdb to between 2020 and 2021). About the investigation overall: Samples from collaborators originated in the United States, Italy and Spain and spanned both the acute and convalescent phases of COVID-19. The prospective study material was composed of cDNA or gDNA derived from T cells, B-cell-depleted T cells, or PBMCs. The dataset comprised deeply sampled blood TCRbeta repertoires from subjects exposed to, actively infected with, or recovered from COVID-19. The repertoires were made available in a free public database intended to serve as a resource for research on the immune response to SARS-CoV-2. Samples were obtained from the ongoing ImmuneRACE study (first 160 participants) and from over a thousand subjects provided by 6 global collaborators. Nearly every sample came with metadata listing a de-identified subject ID, COVID-19 status, age in years and sex. HLA class I and class II types, where available, came from metadata supplied by the sample provider rather than from assay-based typing. Findings and caveats that apply to the study as a whole: The amount of clinical and demographic metadata varied by source and participant and was provided uncurated.

The immunoSEQ Assay, a bias-controlled multiplex PCR, was used to amplify TCRbeta CDR3 regions from genomic DNA. The study's processing was this. Within the assay, amplification of reference gene primers was used to estimate how many nucleated cells each sample contained. To quantify the absolute abundance of each unique TCRbeta CDR3 rearrangement, sequence reads were collapsed and filtered. Productive Simpson clonality was computed per sample as the square root of Simpson's diversity index over productive rearrangements. The source is immuneACCESS, and TCRdb retained only in-frame sequences with V and J called. Part of the clones is not carried over; for the studies checked, unresolved V genes explain less than half of this, and the remainder is unexplained. D and trimming were read from the DNA, whereas the V and J calls and clone size are those reported in that table. The sample records about 110,000 clones, 80% to 85% of which are singletons. The top ten constitute nearly 0.85% of the sample.

The sequence links TRBV5-1 to TRBJ1-2; TRBD1 aligns with 10 central bases. The source material was peripheral blood. This clonotype originated in a woman between 70 and 85 years old with acute or convalescent COVID-19. The encoded CDR3 is CASSLAEAGTGVGYTF. At the DNA level, the sequence is TGCGCCAGCAGCTTGGCCGAAGCAGGGACAGGGGTCGGCTACACCTTC. Extended through the reference TRBV5-1 and TRBJ1-2 proteins, this CDR3 yields the full variable domain: KAGVTQTPRYLIKTRGQQVTLSCSPISGHRSVSWYQQTPGQGLQFLFEYFSETQRNKGNFPGRFSGRQFSNSRSEMNVSTLELGDSALYLCASSLAEAGTGVGYTFGSGTRLTVV.